This T cell receptor beta chain was recovered during a study of shared clonotypes between healthy human individuals. At the level of the study: Each donor contributed plates that comprised three CD4 naive, three CD4 memory, two CD8 naive and one CD8 memory.

Clones were sequenced by immunoSEQ multiplex PCR, and TCRdb holds only the in-frame ones, with some missing. Of 2 million to 3 million clones in the sample, approximately 94% were seen once. The receptor comes from a man between 18 and 29 years old in good health. Some clones in this sample may be carry-over from other donors' samples. The sequencing sample was made of naive CD4+ T cells from PBMCs. Noted subset: CD45RA+ positively selected.

CDR3 region: CASSEALLVSPEGEQFF. CDR3 DNA sequence: TGTGCCAGCAGTGAAGCGCTTCTTGTGTCACCCGAAGGTGAGCAGTTCTTC. The chain has TRBV2 and TRBJ2-1; D is undetermined. Trimming cost V 0 bases and J 9 bases, with 21 bases left between them. CDR3 length: 17 amino acids. Germline loops: CDR1 SNHLY, CDR2 FYNNEI.